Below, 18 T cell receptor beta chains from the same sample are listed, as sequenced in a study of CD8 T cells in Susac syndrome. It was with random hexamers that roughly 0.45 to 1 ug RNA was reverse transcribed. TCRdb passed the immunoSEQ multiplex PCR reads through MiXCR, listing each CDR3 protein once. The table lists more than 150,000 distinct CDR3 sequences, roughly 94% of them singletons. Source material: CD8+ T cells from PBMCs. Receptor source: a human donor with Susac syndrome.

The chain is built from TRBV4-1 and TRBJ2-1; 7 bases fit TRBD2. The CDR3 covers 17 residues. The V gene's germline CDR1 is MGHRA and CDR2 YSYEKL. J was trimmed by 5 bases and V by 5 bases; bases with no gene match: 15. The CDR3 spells CASSSRTGLPNNNEQFF. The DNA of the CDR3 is TGCGCCAGCAGCTCTCGAACGGGACTACCTAATAACAATGAGCAGTTCTTC.

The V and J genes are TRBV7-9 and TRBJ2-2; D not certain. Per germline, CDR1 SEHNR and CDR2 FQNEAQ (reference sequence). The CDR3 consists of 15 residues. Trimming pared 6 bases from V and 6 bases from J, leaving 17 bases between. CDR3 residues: CASRPPGPWAGELFF. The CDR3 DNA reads TGTGCCAGCAGGCCTCCGGGCCCATGGGCCGGGGAGCTGTTTTTT. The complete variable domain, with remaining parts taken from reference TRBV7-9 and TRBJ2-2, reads DTGVSQNPRHKITKRGQNVTFRCDPISEHNRLYWYRQTLGQGPEFLTYFQNEAQLEKSRLLSDRFSAERPKGSFSTLEIQRTEQGDSAMYLCASRPPGPWAGELFFGEGSRLTVL.

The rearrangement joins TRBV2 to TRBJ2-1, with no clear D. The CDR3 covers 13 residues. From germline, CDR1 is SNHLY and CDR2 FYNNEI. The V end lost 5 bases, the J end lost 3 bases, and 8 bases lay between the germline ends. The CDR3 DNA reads TGTGCCAGCAGTTCCTTAAGCTACAATGAGCAGTTCTTC. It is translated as CASSSLSYNEQFF.

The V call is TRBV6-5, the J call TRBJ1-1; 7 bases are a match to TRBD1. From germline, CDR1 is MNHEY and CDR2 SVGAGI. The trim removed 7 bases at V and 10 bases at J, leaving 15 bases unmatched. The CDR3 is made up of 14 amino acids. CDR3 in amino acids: CASMITGESVRAFF. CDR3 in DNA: TGTGCCAGCATGATTACAGGGGAGTCCGTACGAGCTTTCTTT.

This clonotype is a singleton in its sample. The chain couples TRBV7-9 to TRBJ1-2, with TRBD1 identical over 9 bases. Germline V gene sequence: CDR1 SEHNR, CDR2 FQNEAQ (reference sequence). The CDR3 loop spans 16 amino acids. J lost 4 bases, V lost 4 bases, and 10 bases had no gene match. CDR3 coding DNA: TGTGCCAGCAGCTCTGGGACAGGGAGGAAGGCCTATGGCTACACCTTC. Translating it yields CASSSGTGRKAYGYTF. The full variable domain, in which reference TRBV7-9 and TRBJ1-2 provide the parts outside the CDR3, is DTGVSQNPRHKITKRGQNVTFRCDPISEHNRLYWYRQTLGQGPEFLTYFQNEAQLEKSRLLSDRFSAERPKGSFSTLEIQRTEQGDSAMYLCASSSGTGRKAYGYTFGSGTRLTVV.

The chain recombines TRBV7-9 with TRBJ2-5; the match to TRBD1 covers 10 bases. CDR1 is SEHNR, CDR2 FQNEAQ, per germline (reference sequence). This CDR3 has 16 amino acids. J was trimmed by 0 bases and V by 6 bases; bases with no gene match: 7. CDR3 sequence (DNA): TGTGCCAGCAGGCACGGGACAGGGGAGTACCAAGAGACCCAGTACTTC. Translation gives CASRHGTGEYQETQYF. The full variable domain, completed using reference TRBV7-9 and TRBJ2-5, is DTGVSQNPRHKITKRGQNVTFRCDPISEHNRLYWYRQTLGQGPEFLTYFQNEAQLEKSRLLSDRFSAERPKGSFSTLEIQRTEQGDSAMYLCASRHGTGEYQETQYFGPGTRLLVL.

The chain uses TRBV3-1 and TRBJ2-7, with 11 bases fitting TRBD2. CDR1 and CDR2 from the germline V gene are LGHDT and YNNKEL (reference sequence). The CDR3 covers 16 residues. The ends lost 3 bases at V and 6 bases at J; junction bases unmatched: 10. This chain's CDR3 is CASSHERIAGGGEQYF. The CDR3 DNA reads TGTGCCAGCAGCCATGAAAGAATAGCGGGAGGGGGCGAGCAGTACTTC.

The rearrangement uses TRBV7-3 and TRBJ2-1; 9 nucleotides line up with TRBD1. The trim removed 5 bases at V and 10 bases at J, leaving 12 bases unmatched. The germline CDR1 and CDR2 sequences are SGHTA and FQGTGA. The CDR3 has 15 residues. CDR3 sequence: CASSIPGTGMREQFF. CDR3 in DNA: TGTGCCAGCAGCATACCAGGGACAGGGATGAGAGAGCAGTTCTTC.

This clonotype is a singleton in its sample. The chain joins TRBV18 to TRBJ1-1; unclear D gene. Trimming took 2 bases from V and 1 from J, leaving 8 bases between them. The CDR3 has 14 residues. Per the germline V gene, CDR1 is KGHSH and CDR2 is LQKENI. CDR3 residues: CASSPISSNTEAFF. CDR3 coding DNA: TGTGCCAGCTCACCAATATCATCGAACACTGAAGCTTTCTTT.

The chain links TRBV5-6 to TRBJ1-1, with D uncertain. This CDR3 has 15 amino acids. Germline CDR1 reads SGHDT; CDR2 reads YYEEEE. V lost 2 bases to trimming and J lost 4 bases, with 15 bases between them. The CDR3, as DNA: TGTGCCAGCAGCTTCCTAACCGGCGGTGGCACTGAAGCTTTCTTT. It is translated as CASSFLTGGGTEAFF.

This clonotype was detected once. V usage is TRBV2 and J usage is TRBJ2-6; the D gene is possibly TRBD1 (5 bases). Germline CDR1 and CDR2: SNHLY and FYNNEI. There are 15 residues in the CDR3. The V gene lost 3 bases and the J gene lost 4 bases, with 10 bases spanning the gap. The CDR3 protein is CASSDDSGGANVLTF. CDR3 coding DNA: TGTGCCAGCAGTGATGATTCAGGGGGGGCCAACGTCCTGACTTTC.

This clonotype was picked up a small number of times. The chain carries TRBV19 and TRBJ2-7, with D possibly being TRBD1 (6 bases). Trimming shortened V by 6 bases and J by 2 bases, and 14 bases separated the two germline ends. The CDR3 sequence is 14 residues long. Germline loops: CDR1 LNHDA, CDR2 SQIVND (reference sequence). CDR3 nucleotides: TGTGCCAGTAGCCTATCGGGACACCCCTACGAGCAGTACTTC. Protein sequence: CASSLSGHPYEQYF.

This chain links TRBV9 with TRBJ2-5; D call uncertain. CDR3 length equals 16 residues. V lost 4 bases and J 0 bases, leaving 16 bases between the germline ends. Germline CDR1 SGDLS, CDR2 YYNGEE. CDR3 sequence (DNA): TGTGCCAGCAGCCCAAGTTCCGTCGGGTACCAAGAGACCCAGTACTTC. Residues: CASSPSSVGYQETQYF. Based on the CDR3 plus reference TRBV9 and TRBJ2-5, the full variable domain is DSGVTQTPKHLITATGQRVTLRCSPRSGDLSVYWYQQSLDQGLQFLIQYYNGEERAKGNILERFSAQQFPDLHSELNLSSLELGDSALYFCASSPSSVGYQETQYFGPGTRLLVL.

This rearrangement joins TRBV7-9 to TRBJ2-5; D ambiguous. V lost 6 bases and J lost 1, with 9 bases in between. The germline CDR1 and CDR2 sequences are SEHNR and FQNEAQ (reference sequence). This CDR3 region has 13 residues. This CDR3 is CASRPTSQETQYF. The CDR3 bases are TGTGCCAGCAGACCCACGTCCCAAGAGACCCAGTACTTC. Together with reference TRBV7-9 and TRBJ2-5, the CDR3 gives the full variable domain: DTGVSQNPRHKITKRGQNVTFRCDPISEHNRLYWYRQTLGQGPEFLTYFQNEAQLEKSRLLSDRFSAERPKGSFSTLEIQRTEQGDSAMYLCASRPTSQETQYFGPGTRLLVL.

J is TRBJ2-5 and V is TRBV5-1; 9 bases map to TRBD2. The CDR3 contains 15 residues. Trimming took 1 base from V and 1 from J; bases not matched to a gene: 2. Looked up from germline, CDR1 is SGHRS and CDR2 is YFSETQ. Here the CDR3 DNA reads TGCGCCAGCAGCTTGTCTAGCGGGGTCCAAGAGACCCAGTACTTC. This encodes CASSLSSGVQETQYF.

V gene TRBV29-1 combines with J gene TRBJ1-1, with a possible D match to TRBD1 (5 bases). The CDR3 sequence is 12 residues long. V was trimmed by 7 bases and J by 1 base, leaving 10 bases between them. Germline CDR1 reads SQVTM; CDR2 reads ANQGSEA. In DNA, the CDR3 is TGCAGCGCTCGTCAGGGGAACACTGAAGCTTTCTTT. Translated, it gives CSARQGNTEAFF.

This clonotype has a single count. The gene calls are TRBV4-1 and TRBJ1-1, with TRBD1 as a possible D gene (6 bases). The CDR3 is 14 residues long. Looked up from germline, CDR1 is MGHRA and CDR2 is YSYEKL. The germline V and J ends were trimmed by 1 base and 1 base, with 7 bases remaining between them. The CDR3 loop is CASSQVTGNTEAFF. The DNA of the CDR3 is TGCGCCAGCAGCCAAGTGACAGGGAACACTGAAGCTTTCTTT.

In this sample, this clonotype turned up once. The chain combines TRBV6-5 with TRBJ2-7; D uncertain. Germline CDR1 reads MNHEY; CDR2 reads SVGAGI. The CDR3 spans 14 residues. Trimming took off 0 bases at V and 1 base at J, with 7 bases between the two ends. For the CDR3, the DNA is TGTGCCAGCAGTTACTCCTACGGATCCTACGAGCAGTACTTC. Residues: CASSYSYGSYEQYF.